This TCR beta chain appears in the sequencing data of a study of post-analysis software for immune sequencing data. In the study overall: Clinical courses comprised relapsing-remitting, secondary progressive and progressive-relapsing multiple sclerosis.

Researchers reported that TCR beta cDNA libraries carried unique molecular identifiers. Between about 0.95 and 11 million T cells gave rise to 450,000 to 650,000 cDNA molecules. TCRdb redid the calling of the PCR reads with MiXCR, one entry per CDR3 protein. In the table there are a few hundred thousand distinct CDR3 sequences, around 33% of which are singletons. The CDR3 runs 15 residues. Trimming at V came to 4 bases and at J to 10 bases, leaving 18 bases not matched to a gene. Germline CDR1 is DFQATT and CDR2 is SNEGSKA (reference sequence). Study-wide points: Comparison of patients with controls showed four or five TRBV segments more frequent in patients, TRBV5-6, TRBV5-1 and TRBV20-1 among them.

This clonotype was seen only a few times. Its antigen is undetermined. The gene calls are TRBV20-1 and TRBJ1-2; 7 bases are shared with TRBD1. Sequencing input: blood. This receptor was obtained from a girl aged 5-17 years with multiple sclerosis. The CDR3 sequence: CSANSGTAIFDDYTF. DNA for the CDR3: TGCAGTGCTAATTCCGGGACAGCTATATTTGATGACTACACCTTC.